One and the same sample provided the 8 T cell receptor beta chains below, sequenced in a study of blood T cell repertoires in COVID-19. TCRdb keeps only in-frame clones here, not all; method: immunoSEQ multiplex PCR. The repertoire consists of 110,000 to 150,000 clones, with approximately 78% occurring once and the leading ten covering around 6%. The sequencing sample was made of PBMCs or T cells enriched from blood (not recorded which). These receptors were collected from a woman in her fifties or sixties who had recovered from COVID-19.

V is TRBV20-1 and J is TRBJ1-2; D is ambiguous. V shed 7 bases and J shed 2 bases, with 8 bases lying between them. Germline V lookup: CDR1 DFQATT, CDR2 SNEGSKA (reference sequence). This CDR3 has 11 residues. This CDR3 is CSVQTNYGYTF. DNA of the CDR3: TGCAGTGTCCAGACAAACTATGGCTACACCTTC.

A few counts support this clone. V usage is TRBV19 and J usage is TRBJ1-2; 7 bases align to TRBD1. Germline CDR1 is LNHDA and CDR2 is SQIVND (reference sequence). The junction had 8 bases not matched to a gene; V was cut back by 6 bases and J by 4 bases. The CDR3 length is 14 residues. The CDR3 region has the DNA TGTGCCAGTAGATTACAGGGGCGCGGCTATGGCTACACCTTC. Translating it yields CASRLQGRGYGYTF.

The genes are TRBV6-6 and TRBJ1-3, with a possible D match to TRBD1 (5 bases). The V gene's germline CDR1 is MNHNY and CDR2 SVGAGI (reference sequence). The CDR3 spans 17 residues. V was trimmed by 5 bases and J by 0 bases, leaving 17 bases between them. The CDR3 is CASSPHGTSISGNTIYF. CDR3 nucleotide sequence: TGTGCCAGCAGTCCTCATGGGACTTCCATCTCTGGAAACACCATATATTTT.

The genes are TRBV7-6 and TRBJ2-1, with 7 bases lining up with TRBD2. Germline CDR1 reads SGHVS; CDR2 reads FNYEAQ. V was pared by 4 bases and J by 1 base, with 13 bases of the junction left unmatched. The CDR3 has 18 residues. Here the CDR3 DNA reads TGTGCCAGCAGCTCGCGGAGCGGGGCTGTGAAGTCCTACAATGAGCAGTTCTTC. It codes for CASSSRSGAVKSYNEQFF. Together with reference TRBV7-6 and TRBJ2-1, the CDR3 gives the full variable domain: GAGVSQSPRYKVTKRGQDVALRCDPISGHVSLYWYRQALGQGPEFLTYFNYEAQQDKSGLPNDRFSAERPEGSISTLTIQRTEQRDSAMYRCASSSRSGAVKSYNEQFFGPGTRLTVL.

This clone was seen more than once but under ten times. The chain has TRBV5-1 and TRBJ1-1; 8 bases map to TRBD1. Germline-derived CDR1 and CDR2 are SGHRS and YFSETQ. Germline trimming cut 4 bases from V and 3 bases from J; bases unmatched to any gene: 5. The CDR3 consists of 14 residues. Written as DNA, the CDR3 is TGCGCCAGCAGCGGCGGGACAGGTTACACTGAAGCTTTCTTT. Its translation: CASSGGTGYTEAFF.

The CDR3 nucleotides read TGTGCCAGCGGCGGAAACATTCAGTACTTC. Its protein is CASGGNIQYF. The chain combines TRBV7-9 with TRBJ2-4; D is undetermined. The V end was cut by 8 bases, the J end by 6 bases, with 5 bases between. Germline CDR1 is SEHNR and CDR2 is FQNEAQ (reference sequence). This CDR3 comprises 10 residues.

This chain joins TRBV5-5 and TRBJ2-5; possibly TRBD1 for D (6 bases). Germline V gives CDR1 SGHKS, CDR2 YYEKEE (reference sequence). This CDR3 region has 15 residues. The V end was cut by 1 base, the J end by 5 bases, with 15 bases between. The CDR3 region has the DNA TGTGCCAGCAGCTTGAACAGGGTTACCGACGAGACCCAGTACTTC. The encoded protein is CASSLNRVTDETQYF.

In the case of this clone: The sample has other DNA sequences that encode this CDR3 too. The chain couples TRBV28 to TRBJ1-1; D gene unclear. The CDR3 sequence is 12 residues long. The germline V gene has CDR1 MDHEN and CDR2 SYDVKM. Trimming removed 6 bases at V and 3 bases at J, with 8 bases between. The CDR3 reads CASSLRYTEAFF. The CDR3, as DNA: TGTGCCAGCAGCCTCAGGTACACTGAAGCTTTCTTT.